One sample yielded the 31 T cell receptor beta chains listed below, sequenced in a study of blood T cell repertoires in COVID-19. Method: immunoSEQ multiplex PCR; TCRdb's copy keeps in-frame clones and lacks some. Found here are approximately 210,000 clones, approximately 90% of them singletons; the top ten hold around 2.1%. Material: PBMCs or T cells enriched from blood (not recorded which). These receptors all come from a woman aged 25 to 45 who had recovered from COVID-19.

CDR3 sequence: CASRPNRGSNQPQHF. DNA for the CDR3: TGTGCCAGCAGGCCAAACAGGGGTAGCAATCAGCCCCAGCATTTT. The rearrangement links TRBV2 to TRBJ1-5; 7 nucleotides match TRBD1. This CDR3 spans 15 amino acids. Germline-derived CDR1 and CDR2 are SNHLY and FYNNEI. After removal of 6 bases from V and 0 bases from J, the junction contained 5 bases not matched to a gene.

This chain joins TRBV5-1 and TRBJ2-7; TRBD2 is a possible D gene (5 bases). CDR1 and CDR2 (germline): SGHRS, YFSETQ. The CDR3 has 17 amino acids. V was clipped by 1 base and J by 1 base, with 18 bases between them. Here the CDR3 DNA reads TGCGCCAGCAGCTTGCCCCTCGAAGGCGGGCCTTCCTACGAGCAGTACTTC. Protein: CASSLPLEGGPSYEQYF.

This clone was observed once. The J gene is TRBJ1-1, the V gene TRBV19; TRBD1 is a possible D gene (5 bases). V was trimmed by 5 bases and J by 0 bases, leaving 13 bases between them. The length of the CDR3 is 15 residues. Per the germline V gene, CDR1 is LNHDA and CDR2 is SQIVND (reference sequence). DNA of the CDR3: TGTGCCAGTAGTTTTCGGGGACTTTTGAACACTGAAGCTTTCTTT. Protein sequence: CASSFRGLLNTEAFF.

The chain is built from TRBV7-3 and TRBJ1-1, with TRBD1 matching over 7 bases. With 6 bases clipped from V and 1 base from J, the junction kept 5 bases outside the gene matches. CDR3 size: 14 residues. The germline gives CDR1 SGHTA, CDR2 FQGTGA. The CDR3 here is CASSPGTANTEAFF. The CDR3 DNA reads TGTGCCAGCAGTCCCGGGACAGCGAACACTGAAGCTTTCTTT.

In its sample, this clone was seen once. This rearrangement joins TRBV14 to TRBJ1-3, with D unclear. V was pared by 1 base and J by 0 bases, with 10 bases between. Germline loops: CDR1 SGHDN, CDR2 FVKESK. The CDR3 is 16 residues long. For the CDR3, the DNA is TGTGCCAGCAGCCAAGTCAGCGGATTCTCTGGAAACACCATATATTTT. Protein product: CASSQVSGFSGNTIYF.

The V gene is TRBV9, the J gene TRBJ2-2, with D perhaps TRBD1 (6 bases). The CDR3 is 16 amino acids. Germline values: CDR1 SGDLS, CDR2 YYNGEE. The V end lost 0 bases, the J end lost 4 bases, and 13 bases lay between the germline ends. The CDR3 here is CASSVEGGDGTGELFF. CDR3 coding DNA: TGTGCCAGCAGCGTAGAAGGGGGAGACGGCACCGGGGAGCTGTTTTTT.

The chain joins TRBV5-8 to TRBJ1-2, with 10 nucleotides matching TRBD1. The CDR3 is made up of 15 amino acids. Per the germline V gene, CDR1 is SGHTS and CDR2 is YDEGEE. The V and J ends lost 1 base and 6 bases, in that order; junction bases with no gene match: 6. The CDR3: CASSLTRQGANGYTF. CDR3 bases: TGTGCCAGCAGCTTGACCCGACAGGGGGCTAATGGCTACACCTTC.

The J gene is TRBJ2-3, the V gene TRBV5-1, with TRBD1 matching 7 bases. The CDR3 length is 16 residues. J gave up 0 bases and V 2 bases, and 6 bases lay outside the gene matches. Germline V lookup: CDR1 SGHRS, CDR2 YFSETQ. The CDR3 DNA follows: TGCGCCAGCAGCTTTAAAAACAGGGGAAGCACAGATACGCAGTATTTT. This encodes CASSFKNRGSTDTQYF.

CDR3 coding DNA: TGCGCCAGCAGCTTGGACTATTCCTCCTACAATGAGCAGTTCTTC. Amino acid sequence: CASSLDYSSYNEQFF. The genes are TRBV5-1 and TRBJ2-1; D is ambiguous. Trimming pared 0 bases from V and 0 bases from J, leaving 7 bases between. The CDR3 has 15 residues. Germline V gene sequence: CDR1 SGHRS, CDR2 YFSETQ. The complete variable domain, with remaining parts taken from reference TRBV5-1 and TRBJ2-1, reads KAGVTQTPRYLIKTRGQQVTLSCSPISGHRSVSWYQQTPGQGLQFLFEYFSETQRNKGNFPGRFSGRQFSNSRSEMNVSTLELGDSALYLCASSLDYSSYNEQFFGPGTRLTVL.

This clone was seen only once. A read error may explain this, as a much larger clone is one base away. The gene calls are TRBV14 and TRBJ1-1; no reliable D call. V was clipped by 3 bases and J by 1 base, with 6 bases between them. Germline CDR1 SGHDN, CDR2 FVKESK. The CDR3 contains 13 residues. The CDR3 sequence: CASSQTPNTEAFF. The CDR3, as DNA: TGTGCCAGCAGCCAGACACCGAACACTGAAGCTTTCTTT. The full variable domain, with the rest looked up from reference TRBV14 and TRBJ1-1, is EAGVTQFPSHSVIEKGQTVTLRCDPISGHDNLYWYRRVMGKEIKFLLHFVKESKQDESGMPNNRFLAERTGGTYSTLKVQPAELEDSGVYFCASSQTPNTEAFFGQGTRLTVV.

The rearrangement joins TRBV19 to TRBJ2-1; TRBD1 agrees at 7 bases. This CDR3 spans 14 amino acids. The junction had 7 bases not matched to a gene; V was cut back by 5 bases and J by 6 bases. Per the germline V gene, CDR1 is LNHDA and CDR2 is SQIVND (reference sequence). The CDR3 protein is CASSFTGEGNEQFF. The CDR3 DNA reads as TGTGCCAGTAGTTTCACAGGGGAAGGCAATGAGCAGTTCTTC.

J is TRBJ2-5 and V is TRBV3-1 (or the pseudogene TRBV3-2), with 7 bases identical to TRBD2. The V segment lost 4 bases and the J segment 5 bases; nucleotides outside the gene matches: 7. The CDR3 is 14 residues long. The V gene's germline CDR1 is LGHDT and CDR2 YNNKEL (reference sequence). The CDR3 coding sequence is TGTGCCAGCAGCCCCCGGACTAGGCGGGAGACCCAGTACTTC. This sequence encodes CASSPRTRRETQYF.

The chain links TRBV19 to TRBJ2-7; a weak D match, TRBD2 (5 bases). Germline CDR1 and CDR2: LNHDA and SQIVND (reference sequence). This CDR3 contains 12 residues. Deletions cut 3 bases from V and 7 bases from J, with 10 bases between. In DNA form, the CDR3 reads TGTGCCAGTAGTATGGGAGTCTGGGAGCAGTACTTC. It specifies CASSMGVWEQYF.

In its sample, this clone was seen once. V and J are TRBV6-5 and TRBJ1-1, with D possibly being TRBD1 (5 bases). Per the germline V gene, CDR1 is MNHEY and CDR2 is SVGAGI. The CDR3 loop spans 15 amino acids. V lost 2 bases and J 4 bases, leaving 14 bases between the germline ends. CDR3 DNA: TGTGCCAGCAGTTACAGGGTACAGGTCGGCACTGAAGCTTTCTTT. As protein: CASSYRVQVGTEAFF.

In its sample, this clone was seen once. The chain has TRBV5-1 and TRBJ2-7; D might be TRBD2 (5 bases). The ends were cut back, 4 bases at V and 5 bases at J, with 16 bases in the middle. This CDR3 spans 14 amino acids. The germline V gene has CDR1 SGHRS and CDR2 YFSETQ. The CDR3 region has the DNA TGCGCCAGCAGCGCTATCGAGAGGGCAGACGAGCAGTACTTC. Its protein is CASSAIERADEQYF. Using reference TRBV5-1 and TRBJ2-7 for the parts outside the CDR3, the full variable domain is KAGVTQTPRYLIKTRGQQVTLSCSPISGHRSVSWYQQTPGQGLQFLFEYFSETQRNKGNFPGRFSGRQFSNSRSEMNVSTLELGDSALYLCASSAIERADEQYFGPGTRLTVT.

This rearrangement joins TRBV30 to TRBJ2-1, with 7 bases matching TRBD2. In germline, CDR1 is GTSNPN, CDR2 SVGIG (reference sequence). CDR3 length: 13 residues. Germline trimming cut 0 bases from V and 6 bases from J; bases unmatched to any gene: 2. The CDR3 loop reads CAWSVPGGNEQFF. The CDR3 region has the DNA TGTGCCTGGAGTGTACCGGGGGGCAATGAGCAGTTCTTC. Complete variable domain (other parts from reference TRBV30 and TRBJ2-1): SQTIHQWPATLVQPVGSPLSLECTVEGTSNPNLYWYRQAAGRGLQLLFYSVGIGQISSEVPQNLSASRPQDRQFILSSKKLLLSDSGFYLCAWSVPGGNEQFFGPGTRLTVL.

This chain connects TRBV11-2 to TRBJ1-2; 8 positions match TRBD1. Germline loops: CDR1 SGHAT, CDR2 FQNNGV. V shed 4 bases, J shed 2 bases, and the junction held 6 bases outside the gene matches. The length of the CDR3 is 15 residues. The DNA for the CDR3 is TGTGCCAGCAGCTCCTCAGGGGGCTACAACTATGGCTACACCTTC. It translates to CASSSSGGYNYGYTF.

V usage is TRBV27 and J usage is TRBJ1-2, with a tentative D call TRBD1 (5 bases). Germline V lookup: CDR1 MNHEY, CDR2 SMNVEV (reference sequence). With 0 bases removed from V and 0 bases from J, the gap between germline ends came to 14 bases. The CDR3 loop spans 17 amino acids. Written as DNA, the CDR3 is TGTGCCAGCAGTTTATCCGTTAGACAGCCGACTAACTATGGCTACACCTTC. Protein sequence: CASSLSVRQPTNYGYTF.

The chain joins TRBV21-1 to TRBJ1-1. TRBV21-1 corresponds to a pseudogene. The CDR3 covers 14 residues. As DNA, the CDR3 is TGTGCCAGCAGCAAAGAAGAGGGGAACACTGAAGCTTTCTTT. Amino acids: CASSKEEGNTEAFF.

The V call is TRBV6-5, the J call TRBJ1-2; 7 nucleotides align to TRBD1. The junction had 8 bases not matched to a gene; V was cut back by 6 bases and J by 4 bases. Per the germline V gene, CDR1 is MNHEY and CDR2 is SVGAGI. The CDR3 spans 14 residues. The CDR3 protein is CASSDHRGGYGYTF. The CDR3 DNA sequence: TGTGCCAGCAGCGACCACAGGGGTGGCTATGGCTACACCTTC.

The J gene is TRBJ1-6, the V gene TRBV25-1; 8 bases match TRBD1. Germline lookup yields CDR1 MGHDK and CDR2 SYGVNS. With V trimmed by 4 bases and J by 9 bases, 8 bases remained unmatched. This CDR3 spans 15 amino acids. Written as DNA, the CDR3 is TGTGCCAGCAGTGGGACCGGGACAGGACGTTCACCCCTCCACTTT. Protein: CASSGTGTGRSPLHF.

This clone has a single count. The V call is TRBV14, the J call TRBJ2-5; a possible D gene is TRBD2 (7 bases). This CDR3 region has 15 residues. CDR1 is SGHDN, CDR2 FVKESK, per germline. V lost 6 bases and J 2 bases, leaving 16 bases between the germline ends. CDR3 sequence: CASRPTAGAQETQYF. DNA of the CDR3: TGTGCCAGCAGACCCACCGCGGGGGCTCAAGAGACCCAGTACTTC.

This sequence joins TRBV6-2 or TRBV6-3 and TRBJ2-3; TRBD2 might be the D (6 bases). Trimming pared 5 bases from V and 5 bases from J, leaving 20 bases between. The germline V gene encodes CDR1 MNHEY and CDR2 SVGEGT. The CDR3 consists of 16 residues. The CDR3 loop reads CASSPGDSGGVDTQYF. For the CDR3, the DNA is TGTGCCAGCAGTCCCGGGGACTCGGGCGGTGTAGATACGCAGTATTTT.

The chain couples TRBV20-1 to TRBJ1-5, with a weak D call TRBD1 (5 bases). The CDR3 contains 15 residues. The V end was cut by 3 bases, the J end by 3 bases, with 15 bases between. Germline V gene sequence: CDR1 DFQATT, CDR2 SNEGSKA (reference sequence). The CDR3 protein is CSASGVGTSNQPQHF. CDR3 DNA sequence: TGCAGTGCTAGTGGGGTCGGGACTTCCAATCAGCCCCAGCATTTT.

The chain combines TRBV18 with TRBJ2-3, with D possibly being TRBD1 (6 bases). V lost 5 bases, J lost 3 bases, and 9 bases lay in between. Germline V lookup: CDR1 KGHSH, CDR2 LQKENI. The CDR3 sequence is 13 residues long. CDR3 in DNA: TGTGCCAGCTCAACCGGACAGACAGATACGCAGTATTTT. Amino acid sequence: CASSTGQTDTQYF.

The sample holds one count of this clone. The V call is TRBV4-2, the J call TRBJ1-5; maybe TRBD1 (5 bases). The CDR3 runs 16 residues. V was pared by 0 bases and J by 5 bases, with 14 bases between. CDR1 and CDR2 (germline): LGHNA, YNFKEQ. This chain's CDR3 is CASSQDSREGDQPQHF. The CDR3 DNA is TGTGCCAGCAGCCAAGATTCCAGGGAAGGGGATCAGCCCCAGCATTTT.

The CDR3 reads CASSLTAARGALAFF. For the CDR3, the DNA is TGTGCCAGCAGCTTAACGGCGGCCAGGGGCGCCTTAGCTTTCTTT. This chain uses TRBV7-3 with TRBJ1-1, with D maybe TRBD1 (6 bases). Trimming removed 0 bases at V and 10 bases at J, with 18 bases between. From germline, CDR1 is SGHTA and CDR2 FQGTGA. The CDR3 length is 15 residues. Filled out from reference TRBV7-3 and TRBJ1-1, the complete variable domain reads GAGVSQTPSNKVTEKGKYVELRCDPISGHTALYWYRQSLGQGPEFLIYFQGTGAADDSGLPNDRFFAVRPEGSVSTLKIQRTERGDSAVYLCASSLTAARGALAFFGQGTRLTVV.

The chain couples TRBV3-1 (or the pseudogene TRBV3-2) to TRBJ1-5; D not certain. The CDR3 covers 13 residues. CDR1 and CDR2 from the germline V gene are LGHDT and YNNKEL (reference sequence). The V end was cut by 0 bases, the J end by 5 bases, with 5 bases between. CDR3: CASSQDTDQPQHF. CDR3 nucleotide sequence: TGTGCCAGCAGCCAAGATACAGATCAGCCCCAGCATTTT.

This clone was seen only once. The chain combines TRBV5-1 with TRBJ1-1; TRBD1 aligns across 9 bases. V lost 4 bases to trimming and J lost 4 bases; unmatched junction nucleotides: 14. CDR3 length: 17 amino acids. Germline assignment: CDR1 SGHRS and CDR2 YFSETQ. The CDR3 DNA follows: TGCGCCAGCAGCCAGGGACAGGGAAAGTTTTGGTTCACTGAAGCTTTCTTT. This sequence encodes CASSQGQGKFWFTEAFF.

The chain uses TRBV7-6 and TRBJ2-1; 7 bases are a match to TRBD2. Germline lookup yields CDR1 SGHVS and CDR2 FNYEAQ. The V segment lost 3 bases and the J segment 6 bases; nucleotides outside the gene matches: 8. This CDR3 has 15 amino acids. The CDR3 region is CASSLLAEYFNEQFF. The CDR3 DNA is TGTGCCAGCAGCTTGCTAGCGGAATACTTCAATGAGCAGTTCTTC.

The chain couples TRBV6-5 to TRBJ2-7; D possibly corresponds to TRBD1 (5 bases). CDR3 length equals 13 residues. The V end was cut by 5 bases, the J end by 1 base, with 9 bases between. Germline loops: CDR1 MNHEY, CDR2 SVGAGI. CDR3 DNA: TGTGCCAGCAGTAAACAGGTTTCCTACGAGCAGTACTTC. The encoded protein is CASSKQVSYEQYF.